The entry below gives a single T cell receptor beta chain sequence along with its context. The protocol was immunoSEQ multiplex PCR, while the TCRdb copy is restricted to in-frame clones and leaves out a portion. The table lists 250,000 or so clones, more than 85% of them singletons. This entry belongs to a study of blood T cell repertoires in COVID-19. The V end was cut by 2 bases, the J end by 3 bases, with 17 bases between. The CDR3 length is 16 residues. The source material was PBMCs or T cells enriched from blood (not recorded which). The TCR was taken from a man aged 35-49 years who had been exposed to COVID-19. This chain joins TRBV23-1 and TRBJ2-7; TRBD2 might be the D (5 bases). TRBV23-1 has ORF status, its function being uncertain. The CDR3 spells CASSQKPNRLFYEQYF. The CDR3 DNA sequence: TGCGCCAGCAGTCAAAAACCGAACCGACTATTCTACGAGCAGTACTTC.